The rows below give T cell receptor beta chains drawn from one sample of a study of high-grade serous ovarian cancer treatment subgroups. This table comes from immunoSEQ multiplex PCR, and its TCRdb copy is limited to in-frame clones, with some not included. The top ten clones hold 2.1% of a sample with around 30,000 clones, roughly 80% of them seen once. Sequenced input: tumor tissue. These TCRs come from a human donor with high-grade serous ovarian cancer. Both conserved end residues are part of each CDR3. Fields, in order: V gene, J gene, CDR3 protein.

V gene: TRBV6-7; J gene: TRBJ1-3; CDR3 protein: CASSYAPKGGTFSGNTIYF
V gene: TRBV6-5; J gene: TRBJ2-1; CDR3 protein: CASLAGGPRENEQFF
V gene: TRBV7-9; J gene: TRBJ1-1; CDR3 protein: CASSLTENTEAFF
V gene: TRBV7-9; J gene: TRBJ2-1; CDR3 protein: CASSGPSRGGAYNEQFF
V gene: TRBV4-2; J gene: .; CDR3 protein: CASSQGPLAATYEQYF
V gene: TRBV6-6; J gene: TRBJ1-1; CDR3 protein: CASRGLGNTEAFF
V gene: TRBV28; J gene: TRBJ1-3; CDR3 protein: CAPVTGNTIYF
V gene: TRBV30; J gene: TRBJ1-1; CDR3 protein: CAWRLQGVLRAFF
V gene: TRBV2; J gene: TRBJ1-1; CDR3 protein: CASEGGNQAFF
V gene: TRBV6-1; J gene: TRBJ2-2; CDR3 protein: CASSDLVDGELFF
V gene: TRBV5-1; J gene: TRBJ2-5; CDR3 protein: CASSLPSGGETQYF
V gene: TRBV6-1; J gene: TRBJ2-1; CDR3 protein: CASKGTNRYNEQFF
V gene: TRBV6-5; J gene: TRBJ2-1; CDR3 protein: CASSYAGYEQFF
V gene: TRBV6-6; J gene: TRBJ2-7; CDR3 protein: CASTSSHLSSYEQYF
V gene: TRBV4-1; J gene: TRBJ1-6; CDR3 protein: CASSQRNWANSPLHF
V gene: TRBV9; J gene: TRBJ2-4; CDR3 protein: CASSVGGGRSGEGDIQYF
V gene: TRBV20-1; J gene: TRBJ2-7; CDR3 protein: CSGEKGNEQYF
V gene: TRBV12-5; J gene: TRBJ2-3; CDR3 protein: CASGLDGRAIDTQYF
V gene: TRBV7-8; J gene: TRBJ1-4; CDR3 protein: CASSQISPATNEKLFF
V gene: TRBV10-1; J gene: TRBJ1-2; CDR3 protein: CASSESSNYGYTF
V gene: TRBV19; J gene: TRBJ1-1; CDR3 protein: CASSIVPRGTEAFF
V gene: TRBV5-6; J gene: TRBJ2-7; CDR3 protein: CASSWGRRDEQYF
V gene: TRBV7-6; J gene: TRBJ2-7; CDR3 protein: CASSLDRGGEQYF
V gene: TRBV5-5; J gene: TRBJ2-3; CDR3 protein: CASSLPLPGTDTQYF
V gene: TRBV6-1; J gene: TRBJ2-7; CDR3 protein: CASSVEVSGLTTYEQYF
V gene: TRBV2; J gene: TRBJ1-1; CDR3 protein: CASSETVNTEAFF
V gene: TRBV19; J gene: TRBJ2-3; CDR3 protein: CASSVDRSTDTQYF
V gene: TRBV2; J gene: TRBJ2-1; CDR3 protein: CASRRDRGGINEQFF